This is a list of T cell receptor beta chains from one sample in a study of post-analysis software for immune sequencing data. TCRdb redid the calling of the PCR reads with MiXCR, one entry per CDR3 protein. The sample includes about 770,000 distinct CDR3 sequences, 40% to 55% of them seen just once. Material: blood. These receptors were taken from a girl aged 10-17 years with multiple sclerosis. CDR3s include the opening cysteine and the closing phenylalanine or tryptophan. A D gene is named only where the DNA matches it firmly. The size field is filled for only some rows; it gives once, few, many or a size class.

abundance | j_gene | d_gene | v_gene | CDR3aa | CDR3nt
few | TRBJ2-7 | TRBD2 | TRBV7-9 | CASSLAGGGYEQYF | TGTGCCAGCAGTTTAGCGGGGGGCGGCTACGAGCAGTACTTC
. | TRBJ2-5 | . | TRBV10-3 | CAIGRGQGHPQETQYF | TGTGCCATCGGGAGGGGGCAGGGACACCCACAAGAGACCCAGTACTTC
. | TRBJ2-5 | TRBD2 | TRBV5-1 | CASSSLAGVQETQYF | TGCGCCAGCAGCTCACTAGCGGGTGTACAAGAGACCCAGTACTTC
few | TRBJ2-3 | TRBD2 | TRBV29-1 | CSAGLAGSTDTQYF | TGCAGCGCCGGACTAGCGGGGAGCACAGATACGCAGTATTTT
few | TRBJ2-7 | . | TRBV7-2 | CASSPGLSPSHEQYF | TGTGCCAGCAGCCCCGGACTCTCGCCCTCCCACGAGCAGTACTTC
few | TRBJ2-7 | TRBD2 | TRBV5-1 | CASSFGGDIHEQYF | TGCGCCAGCAGCTTCGGGGGGGACATCCACGAGCAGTACTTC
. | TRBJ2-7 | TRBD2 | TRBV20-1 | CSAPLAGLPYEQYF | TGCAGTGCACCGCTAGCGGGGTTACCCTACGAGCAGTACTTC
few | TRBJ1-5 | TRBD1 | TRBV5-1 | CASSLDGRGLQPQHF | TGCGCCAGCAGCTTGGATGGGAGGGGGCTACAGCCCCAGCATTTT
. | TRBJ2-5 | . | TRBV5-1 | CASSLFRDNQETQYF | TGCGCCAGCAGCTTGTTTCGTGACAACCAAGAGACCCAGTACTTC
. | TRBJ2-7 | . | TRBV20-1 | CSAEGTQSTEQYF | TGCAGTGCCGAGGGGACCCAGTCAACCGAGCAGTACTTC
. | TRBJ2-5 | TRBD2 | TRBV28 | CASKAGGQETQYF | TGTGCCAGCAAGGCGGGAGGACAAGAGACCCAGTACTTC
. | TRBJ2-3 | TRBD2 | TRBV27 | CASSLSLPRLAGADTQYF | TGTGCCAGCAGTTTATCGCTCCCAAGACTAGCGGGCGCCGATACGCAGTATTTT
. | TRBJ1-5 | TRBD1 | TRBV20-1 | CSAVPGGASQPQHF | TGCAGTGCAGTTCCAGGGGGCGCTTCTCAGCCCCAGCATTTT
. | TRBJ2-7 | TRBD2 | TRBV20-1 | CSARSRERRGNEQYF | TGCAGTGCCCGAAGTAGAGAGCGGCGGGGGAACGAGCAGTACTTC
few | TRBJ1-2 | . | TRBV20-1 | CSAPNSGERTYGYTF | TGCAGTGCTCCCAACTCAGGGGAGCGAACCTATGGCTACACCTTC
. | TRBJ2-6 | . | TRBV12-3/TRBV12-4 | CASLKGSAGANVLTF | TGTGCCAGCCTAAAAGGTTCTGCTGGGGCCAACGTCCTGACTTTC
few | TRBJ2-7 | . | TRBV7-9 | CASSLGSGNEQYF | TGTGCCAGCAGCTTAGGCTCCGGCAACGAGCAGTACTTC
few | TRBJ2-1 | TRBD2 | TRBV2 | CARSGTLAGGGYDEQFF | TGTGCCAGGTCAGGTACTTTAGCGGGAGGAGGGTACGATGAGCAGTTCTTC
. | TRBJ2-5 | TRBD1 | TRBV7-6 | CASSLEVSGGKETQYF | TGTGCCAGCAGCTTAGAGGTGTCAGGGGGAAAAGAGACCCAGTACTTC
few | TRBJ2-3 | . | TRBV2 | CASSAFDSTDTQYF | TGTGCCAGCAGCGCCTTCGACAGCACAGATACGCAGTATTTT
few | TRBJ2-7 | TRBD2 | TRBV7-9 | CASSSGTSFNEQYF | TGTGCCAGCAGCTCGGGGACTAGTTTCAACGAGCAGTACTTC
. | TRBJ1-2 | . | TRBV4-3 | CASSQSPVTVRDYGYTF | TGCGCCAGCAGCCAAAGCCCCGTGACCGTTAGGGACTATGGCTACACCTTC
few | TRBJ2-3 | TRBD2 | TRBV12-3/TRBV12-4 | CASSLRGEGDTQQYF | TGTGCCAGCAGTTTACGCGGGGAGGGTGATACGCAACAGTATTTT
. | TRBJ1-1 | . | TRBV30 | CAWSGGGRVATEAFF | TGTGCCTGGAGTGGGGGCGGCAGGGTGGCCACTGAAGCTTTCTTT
. | TRBJ2-7 | TRBD2 | TRBV4-3 | CASSQYSGSSYEQYF | TGCGCCAGCAGCCAGTATAGCGGGAGCTCCTACGAGCAGTACTTC
. | TRBJ1-6 | . | TRBV7-6 | CASSLSIDSPLHF | TGTGCCAGCAGCTTATCTATCGATTCACCCCTCCACTTT
few | TRBJ2-1 | . | TRBV3-1 | CASSQGLDNEQFF | TGTGCCAGCAGCCAAGGCCTTGACAATGAGCAGTTCTTC
. | TRBJ1-2 | TRBD1 | TRBV5-1 | CASSQGQASLDGYTF | TGCGCCAGCAGCCAAGGACAGGCTTCGTTGGATGGCTACACCTTC
. | TRBJ2-3 | . | TRBV7-8 | CASSLEVPSRVTDTQYF | TGTGCCAGCAGCTTAGAGGTTCCTAGCCGTGTCACAGATACGCAGTATTTT
. | TRBJ2-7 | TRBD2 | TRBV3-1 | CASSQLAGPYEQYF | TGTGCCAGCAGCCAGTTAGCGGGACCCTACGAGCAGTACTTC